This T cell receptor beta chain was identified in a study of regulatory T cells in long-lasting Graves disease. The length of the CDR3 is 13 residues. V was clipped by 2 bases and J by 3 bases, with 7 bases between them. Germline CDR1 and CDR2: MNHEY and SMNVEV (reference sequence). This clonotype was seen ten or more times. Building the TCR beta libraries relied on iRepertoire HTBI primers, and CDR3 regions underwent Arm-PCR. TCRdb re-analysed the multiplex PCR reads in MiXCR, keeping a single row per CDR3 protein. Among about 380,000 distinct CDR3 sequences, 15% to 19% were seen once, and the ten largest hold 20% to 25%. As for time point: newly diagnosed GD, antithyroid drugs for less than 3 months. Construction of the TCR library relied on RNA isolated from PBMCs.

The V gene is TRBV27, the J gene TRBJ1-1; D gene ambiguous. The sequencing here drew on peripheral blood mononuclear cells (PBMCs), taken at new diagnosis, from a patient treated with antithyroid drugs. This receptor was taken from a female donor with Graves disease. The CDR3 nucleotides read TGTGCCAGCAGTTTAACCGAGCACACTGAAGCTTTCTTT. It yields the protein CASSLTEHTEAFF.